The 9 T cell receptor beta chains below come from one sample, sequenced in a study of T cells in Graves' hyperthyroidism and ophthalmopathy. TCR beta CDR3 region amplification was performed from RNA transcripts. When the TCR CDR3 underwent first-round RT-PCR, the HTBI primer set was used. TCRdb passed the multiplex PCR reads through MiXCR, listing each CDR3 protein once. Counted here are over 400,000 distinct CDR3 sequences, about 20% occurring once; the ten biggest clones make up about 53%. The sequenced sample consisted of blood. These receptors originate from a woman in her seventies with Graves' ophthalmopathy.

J is TRBJ2-4 and V is TRBV7-6; a weak D match, TRBD2 (6 bases). The CDR3 has 15 amino acids. Trimming took 1 base from V and 4 from J, leaving 11 bases between them. Germline CDR1 and CDR2: SGHVS and FNYEAQ. CDR3 DNA sequence: TGTGCCAGCAGCTTAGGGGGGGTATGGAAAAACATTCAGTACTTC. Amino acids: CASSLGGVWKNIQYF.

This chain connects TRBV29-1 to TRBJ1-2; possibly TRBD1 for D (5 bases). Between the trimmed V and J ends, which lost 1 base and 8 bases, there was a span of 11 bases. Per germline, CDR1 SQVTM and CDR2 ANQGSEA. The length of the CDR3 is 12 residues. CDR3 nucleotide sequence: TGCAGCGTTGAAGGGGTAGGGGAGGGCTACACCTTC. This sequence encodes CSVEGVGEGYTF.

This clonotype was seen a few times. CDR3 DNA: TGTGCCAGCAGCCTGGACAGTATTTACAATGAGCAGTTCTTC. Translating gives CASSLDSIYNEQFF. This chain joins TRBV11-3 and TRBJ2-1; D might be TRBD1 (6 bases). The CDR3 runs 14 residues. Trimming left V 5 bases short and J 4 bases short, with 12 bases between. Germline loops: CDR1 SGHNT, CDR2 YENEEA.

At least ten counts were recorded for this clonotype. The rearrangement joins TRBV3-1 to TRBJ2-7; perhaps TRBD2 as D (6 bases). The CDR3 spans 15 residues. V was trimmed by 4 bases and J by 2 bases, leaving 15 bases between them. Germline V gene data show CDR1 as LGHDT and CDR2 as YNNKEL (reference sequence). The CDR3 bases are TGTGCCAGCAGCCGAGGTGGCGGGGTGACCTACGAGCAGTACTTC. It is translated as CASSRGGGVTYEQYF.

This chain's CDR3 is CASSMGDRAHEQYF. The CDR3 nucleotides read TGTGCCAGTAGTATGGGGGACAGGGCCCACGAGCAGTACTTC. V is TRBV19 and J is TRBJ2-7; 9 bases are a match to TRBD1. The CDR3 has 14 amino acids. CDR1 is LNHDA and CDR2 is SQIVND in the germline V gene (reference sequence). V shed 3 bases, J shed 5 bases, and the junction held 5 bases outside the gene matches.

V is TRBV15 and J is TRBJ2-7, with TRBD2 identical over 9 bases. The CDR3 is 16 residues long. Germline assignment: CDR1 LNHNV and CDR2 YYDKDF (reference sequence). The V and J ends lost 0 bases and 2 bases, in that order; junction bases with no gene match: 5. CDR3 in amino acids: CATSRDLASGAYEQYF. CDR3 bases: TGTGCCACCAGCAGAGATCTTGCTAGCGGGGCCTACGAGCAGTACTTC.

The chain employs TRBV20-1 and TRBJ2-1, with TRBD2 identical over 10 bases. Germline CDR1 reads DFQATT; CDR2 reads SNEGSKA (reference sequence). This CDR3 is built from 16 residues. With 3 bases clipped from V and 8 bases from J, the junction kept 13 bases outside the gene matches. As DNA, the CDR3 is TGCAGTGCTAGTTCCAGCGGGAGGGCCAGTGGGGATGAGCAGTTCTTC. Its translation: CSASSSGRASGDEQFF.

This clonotype was counted many times. This chain joins TRBV12-3 or TRBV12-4 and TRBJ1-1; 8 positions match TRBD1. Trimming cost V 7 bases and J 7 bases; bases outside gene matches: 8. The CDR3 length is 13 residues. CDR3 sequence: CASTLEQGVEAFF. The CDR3 nucleotides are TGTGCCAGCACCCTGGAACAGGGGGTTGAAGCTTTCTTT.

This clonotype occurred many times. The rearrangement joins TRBV12-3 or TRBV12-4 to TRBJ2-7; either TRBD1 or TRBD2 may fit D (5 bases each). This CDR3 region has 16 residues. Trimming removed 2 bases from V and 2 bases from J, with 16 bases in between. The CDR3 sequence is CASSLYRGQHPYEQYF. DNA of the CDR3: TGTGCCAGCAGTTTATACCGGGGCCAACACCCCTACGAGCAGTACTTC.